This TCR beta chain was sequenced during a study of CD8+CD57+ T cells in acquired aplastic anemia (dated by TCRdb to 2017 to 2018). The study in broad terms: Extracted DNA from sorted CD4+ and CD8+ cells averaged approximately 3 ug, ranging from roughly 0.17 to 30 ug. A CD8+CD57+ expansion meant a frequency higher than the mean frequency seen in healthy subjects. Study-level results and caveats: Between patients and healthy controls, no significant difference in CD8+ Simpson's diversity was found (P=0.060). Although around 30 CD8+ CDR3 sequences were shared by patients and controls, these sequences appeared highly expressed in patients and within the immunodominant clones of patients.

The patients picked for sequencing were ones in whom flow cytometry had shown an expansion of CD8+CD57+ cells. Every patient had severe acquired aplastic anemia, diagnosed using the International Study of Aplastic Anemia and Agranulocytosis and Camitta criteria. No therapy had been received by the patients at the time of blood sampling. TCR repertoires of sorted CD4+ and CD8+ blood T cells from severe aplastic anemia patients and healthy subjects were deep-sequenced in the study. In the USA, patient enrollment took place under clinicaltrials.gov protocols 00001620, 01623167, 00001397, 00071045, 00081523 and 00961064. Ficoll-Paque density gradient centrifugation was used to isolate peripheral blood mononuclear cells. Before DNA extraction, CD4+ and CD8+ T cells were sorted by FACS or by magnetic beads. The germline V and J ends show losses of 3 bases and 1 base respectively, and no gene match explains 11 bases of the junction. The germline V gene (reference sequence) specifies LNHDA as CDR1 and SQIVND as CDR2. From cysteine to phenylalanine, the CDR3 is 18 amino acids long. The DNA shown is the 54-base CDR3, in frame from base 1.

To note about this clonotype: It has no known antigen specificity. The input lacks base qualities; no much larger clone sits a single base away.

Genomic DNA served as template for TCR beta VDJ combination and CDR3 sequence profiling. An Illumina HiSeq 2000 was used for TCR repertoire sequencing. As for the authors' bioinformatics: Repertoires were assessed using TRBV/TRBJ rearrangement plots, CDR3 size and DJ length profiles, and Simpson's diversity index. The most abundant DNA sequence in the deep sequencing data was defined as the immunodominant clone. CDR3 amino acid sequences were checked for sharing across subjects and were also compared against the VDJdb database and published repertoires. Using fastp trimming at Q25 and MiXCR clonotype assembly, TCRdb reanalyzed the public sequencing data and kept in-frame beta chains. A single entry per CDR3 protein holds the most common genes and DNA from its merged rows. For this entry, the V and J calls and clone size follow TCRdb and not the study's own pipeline. Present in this sample are a few hundred thousand distinct CDR3 sequences, around 32% of which were seen just once. Around 0.82% of the sample belongs to the ten largest clones.

Sequences were obtained from sorted CD4+, CD8+, or CD8+CD57+ T cells (not recorded which) from PBMCs. The chain is encoded by TRBV19 joined to TRBJ2-1, and 8 junctional nucleotides match TRBD2. The sequence was collected from a human donor with aplastic anemia. The CDR3 is CASSMISRGRRSYNEQFF. The nucleotide sequence is TGTGCCAGTAGTATGATATCTCGCGGGAGGAGATCCTACAATGAGCAGTTCTTC.